This TCR beta chain was obtained from a study of blood T cell repertoires in COVID-19. Individuals aged 18 to 89 years were recruited from about two dozen US areas. V lost 3 bases and J lost 1, with 8 bases in between. There are 13 residues in the CDR3. Germline CDR1 is SQVTM and CDR2 is ANQGSEA. Original handling: How many nucleated cells were present was estimated from reference gene primer amplification. Clones were read by immunoSEQ multiplex PCR, and TCRdb kept only the in-frame ones, dropping some. That table supplies the V and J calls and clone size; D and trimming were determined from the DNA. The sample lists 150,000 or so clones, about 75% seen once, with around 3% in the top ten.

The clonotype was recovered from a woman between 45 and 60 years old who had recovered from COVID-19. The sample taken for sequencing was PBMCs or T cells enriched from blood (not recorded which). This sequence joins TRBV29-1 and TRBJ2-3; D is unclear. In nucleotides, the CDR3 is TGCAGCGTTGACGGAGCGCGCACAGATACGCAGTATTTT. Protein: CSVDGARTDTQYF.